Following are 30 T cell receptor beta chains from one sample sequenced in a study of T-cell memory formation after mild COVID-19. Each CDR3 protein is one row after TCRdb ran MiXCR on the 5' RACE reads. The table includes some 180,000 distinct CDR3 sequences, about 18% detected once. Material for sequencing was PBMCs or a T cell subset sorted from them (not recorded which). These receptors were collected from a man aged 18-30 years who had mild COVID-19 (a few samples of this study predate the infection). Cell type and time point are not known.

The sample holds a few counts of this clonotype. V gene TRBV5-1 combines with J gene TRBJ1-6; TRBD1 is a possible D gene (6 bases). The V and J ends lost 0 bases and 2 bases respectively, with 15 bases between them. Germline V gives CDR1 SGHRS, CDR2 YFSETQ. The CDR3 spans 18 residues. CDR3 sequence reads: CASSLGNRESAYNSPLHF. The CDR3 DNA reads as TGCGCCAGCAGCTTGGGAAACAGGGAGAGCGCCTATAATTCACCCCTCCACTTT.

This chain joins TRBV6-5 and TRBJ2-5, with TRBD2 identical over 8 bases. Per the germline V gene, CDR1 is MNHEY and CDR2 is SVGAGI. With 2 bases clipped from V and 6 bases from J, the junction kept 5 bases outside the gene matches. The CDR3 has 14 residues. DNA of the CDR3: TGTGCCAGCAGTTACCTTCGCGGGGGGAAGACCCAGTACTTC. Its protein product is CASSYLRGGKTQYF.

This clonotype was counted a few times. A much larger clone is a single base away; this may be a read error. The V gene is TRBV7-2, the J gene TRBJ2-3; D ambiguous. CDR1 SGHTA and CDR2 FQGNSA come from the germline V gene. The CDR3 has 12 amino acids. Trimming removed 5 bases from V and 2 bases from J, with 5 bases in between. DNA for the CDR3: TGTGCCAGCAGCCCTCACACAGATACGCAGTATTTT. It specifies CASSPHTDTQYF.

This chain uses TRBV28 with TRBJ2-1, with 9 bases identical to TRBD2. This CDR3 contains 17 residues. J gave up 2 bases and V 3 bases, and 8 bases lay outside the gene matches. The V gene's germline CDR1 is MDHEN and CDR2 SYDVKM. CDR3 nucleotides: TGTGCCAGCAGTTTGTTTGCGGGGGGGCCCACCTACAATGAGCAGTTCTTC. As protein: CASSLFAGGPTYNEQFF.

This clonotype was seen repeatedly, ten times or more. This chain uses TRBV20-1 with TRBJ2-7; no firm D call. Trimming removed 3 bases from V and 3 bases from J, with 9 bases in between. This CDR3 has 12 amino acids. The V gene's germline CDR1 is DFQATT and CDR2 SNEGSKA (reference sequence). The CDR3 DNA follows: TGCAGTGCTAGTCCGAAGAGCTACGAGCAGTACGTC. Residues: CSASPKSYEQYV.

This sequence joins TRBV6-5 and TRBJ2-5; D gene ambiguous. The CDR3 has 14 residues. Per the germline V gene, CDR1 is MNHEY and CDR2 is SVGAGI. V was pared by 4 bases and J by 0 bases, with 9 bases between. The CDR3 here is CASSFSGHQETQYF. The CDR3 coding sequence is TGTGCCAGCAGTTTTTCTGGACACCAAGAGACCCAGTACTTC.

The sample holds a few counts of this clonotype. V is TRBV12-3 or TRBV12-4 and J is TRBJ1-1, with D uncertain. The CDR3 covers 10 residues. The germline V and J ends were trimmed by 2 bases and 5 bases, with 0 bases remaining between them. The CDR3 DNA sequence: TGTGCCAGCAGTTTAACTGAAGCTTTCTTT. Its protein product is CASSLTEAFF.

This clonotype came up many times. The chain links TRBV7-2 to TRBJ2-3, with D unclear. Germline loops: CDR1 SGHTA, CDR2 FQGNSA. V lost 4 bases, J lost 6 bases, and 11 bases lay in between. CDR3 length: 13 residues. The CDR3 sequence is CASSSPFPDTQYF. CDR3 sequence (DNA): TGTGCCAGCAGCTCTCCTTTTCCCGATACGCAGTATTTT.

The CDR3 here is CASRAEKVGGYTF. CDR3 nucleotide sequence: TGTGCCAGTAGGGCGGAAAAAGTAGGTGGCTACACCTTC. V gene TRBV19 combines with J gene TRBJ1-2; D is unresolved. V was cut by 6 bases and J by 7 bases, with 15 bases left in between. The CDR3 covers 13 residues. CDR1 is LNHDA and CDR2 is SQIVND in the germline V gene (reference sequence).

The V call is TRBV4-2, the J call TRBJ2-2; D is unresolved. The CDR3 totals 14 residues. From germline, CDR1 is LGHNA and CDR2 YNFKEQ. V lost 0 bases and J 5 bases, leaving 7 bases between the germline ends. As DNA, the CDR3 is TGTGCCAGCAGCCAAGATTACGGGACCGGGGAGCTGTTTTTT. This gives the protein CASSQDYGTGELFF.

This clonotype has just a few counts. This chain uses TRBV28 with TRBJ1-2; D gene ambiguous. Per germline, CDR1 MDHEN and CDR2 SYDVKM. This CDR3 has 15 residues. The V and J ends lost 2 bases and 3 bases respectively, with 13 bases between them. The CDR3 DNA reads TGTGCCAGCAGTTTAGGCCCCGAGGGTCACTATGGCTACACCTTC. It yields the protein CASSLGPEGHYGYTF.

The chain couples TRBV7-2 to TRBJ2-5, with 14 bases matching TRBD2. V lost 0 bases to trimming and J lost 3 bases; unmatched junction nucleotides: 0. The CDR3 consists of 16 residues. Germline V gene lookup returns CDR1 SGHTA and CDR2 FQGNSA. The CDR3 sequence: CASSLAGLAGEETQYF. The DNA for the CDR3 is TGTGCCAGCAGCTTAGCGGGACTAGCGGGGGAAGAGACCCAGTACTTC.

This clonotype was seen at least ten times. The CDR3 loop reads CASSTGTGRIETQYF. DNA for the CDR3: TGCGCCAGCAGCACCGGGACAGGGAGGATAGAGACCCAGTACTTC. J is TRBJ2-5 and V is TRBV5-1; TRBD1 matches 9 bases. CDR1 and CDR2 from the germline V gene are SGHRS and YFSETQ. The ends lost 4 bases at V and 4 bases at J; junction bases unmatched: 8. This CDR3 region has 15 residues.

This clonotype was seen at least ten times. The chain joins TRBV5-1 to TRBJ2-5; 10 positions match TRBD1. V lost 4 bases and J lost 3; bases outside the gene matches: 3. Per the germline V gene, CDR1 is SGHRS and CDR2 is YFSETQ. The CDR3 contains 14 residues. The CDR3 nucleotides read TGCGCCAGCAGCCGTGGACAGGGGGAAGAGACCCAGTACTTC. This sequence encodes CASSRGQGEETQYF.

This clonotype showed up just a few times. The chain is built from TRBV20-1 and TRBJ2-3; D is possibly TRBD1 (5 bases). The CDR3 has 12 residues. Deletions cut 2 bases from V and 4 bases from J, with 7 bases between. Germline V gene lookup returns CDR1 DFQATT and CDR2 SNEGSKA (reference sequence). The CDR3 DNA reads as TGCAGTGCTAGACAGGGTCCAGATACGCAGTATTTT. It specifies CSARQGPDTQYF.

J is TRBJ2-7 and V is TRBV6-4; D unresolved. The CDR3 runs to 15 residues. Trimming left V 4 bases short and J 0 bases short, with 13 bases between. Germline CDR1 is MRHNA and CDR2 is SNTAGT. The CDR3 coding sequence is TGTGCCAGCAGTGTGTCGGCAGGTAGCTCCTACGAGCAGTACTTC. Translation: CASSVSAGSSYEQYF.

This clonotype appeared a few times. V and J are TRBV7-2 and TRBJ2-2; D ambiguous. There are 13 residues in the CDR3. Germline V gene sequence: CDR1 SGHTA, CDR2 FQGNSA. V lost 1 base and J lost 6, with 6 bases in between. The CDR3 bases are TGTGCCAGCAGCTTAGACATATCCGGGGAGCTGTTTTTT. Translating it yields CASSLDISGELFF.

This clonotype has more than one count but fewer than ten. The chain recombines TRBV7-9 with TRBJ1-3, with 8 bases that match TRBD1. Unmatched junction bases numbered 6, after V lost 5 bases and J lost 0 bases. This CDR3 contains 16 residues. Germline V gives CDR1 SEHNR, CDR2 FQNEAQ (reference sequence). CDR3 coding DNA: TGTGCCAGCAGCACCCGACAGGGGTTCTCTGGAAACACCATATATTTT. This sequence encodes CASSTRQGFSGNTIYF.

The DNA for the CDR3 is TGCGCCACCAATTCAGGGGCTCAGGGATCACCCCTCCACTTT. The encoded protein is CATNSGAQGSPLHF. The V and J genes are TRBV10-2 and TRBJ1-6; tentatively, D is TRBD1 (6 bases). The CDR3 is made up of 14 amino acids. Looked up from germline, CDR1 is WSHSY and CDR2 is SAAADI. V was shortened by 10 bases and J by 10 bases, with 20 bases between the two germline ends.

V and J are TRBV4-3 and TRBJ2-7, with a weak D call TRBD2 (6 bases). The germline gives CDR1 LGHNA, CDR2 YSLEER. V was shortened by 0 bases and J by 6 bases, with 18 bases between the two germline ends. The CDR3 runs to 16 residues. In DNA, the CDR3 is TGCGCCAGCAGCCAAGATTGGGGGGAGTCCACTTTCGAGCAGTACTTC. Its translation: CASSQDWGESTFEQYF.

The chain employs TRBV7-2 and TRBJ1-2; D not certain. There are 13 residues in the CDR3. CDR1 SGHTA and CDR2 FQGNSA come from the germline V gene. Between the trimmed V and J ends, which lost 4 bases and 1 base, there was a span of 7 bases. The CDR3 DNA sequence: TGTGCCAGCAGCTATCACAGTAACTATGGCTACACCTTC. This translates into CASSYHSNYGYTF.

The sample holds a few counts of this clonotype. The chain combines TRBV9 with TRBJ2-5; 8 nucleotides align to TRBD2. Germline values: CDR1 SGDLS, CDR2 YYNGEE. Trimming removed 2 bases from V and 5 bases from J; junction bases left unmatched: 5. The CDR3 consists of 14 residues. CDR3 loop: CASSVAGGYETQYF. CDR3 nucleotide sequence: TGTGCCAGCAGCGTGGCGGGGGGCTATGAGACCCAGTACTTC.

The chain combines TRBV7-2 with TRBJ2-5, with 9 bases lining up with TRBD1. V lost 4 bases, J lost 7 bases, and 10 bases stayed unmatched. CDR3 length: 15 residues. CDR1 is SGHTA and CDR2 is FQGNSA in the germline V gene. The CDR3 sequence is CASSSRQGGLGTQYF. CDR3 DNA sequence: TGTGCCAGCAGCTCCCGACAGGGGGGCCTAGGGACCCAGTACTTC.

This clonotype showed up many times. The V call is TRBV14, the J call TRBJ2-5, with 7 bases matching TRBD2. Germline CDR1 SGHDN, CDR2 FVKESK. The CDR3 has 15 residues. V dropped 0 bases and J dropped 5; count of bases not matched to a gene: 6. Written as DNA, the CDR3 is TGTGCCAGCAGCCAAGAACTGGCGGGGGTGGAGACCCAGTACTTC. Translation gives CASSQELAGVETQYF.

This clonotype was detected only a few times. This rearrangement joins TRBV5-5 to TRBJ2-7, with a tentative D call TRBD2 (6 bases). In germline, CDR1 is SGHKS, CDR2 YYEKEE (reference sequence). The CDR3 spans 15 residues. V dropped 3 bases and J dropped 3 bases, with 16 bases sitting between them. CDR3 nucleotide sequence: TGTGCCAGCAGCTCAAACTTTGGAGGGAACTACGAGCAGTACTTC. It is translated as CASSSNFGGNYEQYF.

This clonotype was recorded a few times. The CDR3 nucleotides are TGTGCCAGCAGCTTACGACTCCTCAGGGACCCCTATAATTCACCCCTCCACTTT. It specifies CASSLRLLRDPYNSPLHF. V and J are TRBV7-8 and TRBJ1-6, with D possibly being TRBD1 (5 bases). Germline CDR1 SGHVS, CDR2 FQNEAQ. Trimming took 2 bases from V and 2 from J, leaving 16 bases between them. The CDR3 is 18 residues long.

The chain recombines TRBV12-3 or TRBV12-4 with TRBJ1-1; D is unresolved. The ends were cut back, 8 bases at V and 4 bases at J, with 14 bases in the middle. The CDR3 is 13 residues long. DNA of the CDR3: TGTGCCAGCGGCACGTTTGCGGGCACTGAAGCTTTCTTT. It specifies CASGTFAGTEAFF.

The chain joins TRBV6-1 to TRBJ2-7, with 10 bases fitting TRBD1. Germline trimming cut 7 bases from V and 7 bases from J; bases unmatched to any gene: 13. Germline assignment: CDR1 MNHNS and CDR2 SASEGT. The length of the CDR3 is 15 residues. The CDR3 region has the DNA TGTGCCAGCAACCGATCGGGGACAGGGGCTCGGGAGCAGTACTTC. Its protein is CASNRSGTGAREQYF.

This clonotype turned up a few times. The J gene is TRBJ2-2, the V gene TRBV4-2; D is perhaps TRBD2 (5 bases). V lost 4 bases and J lost 3, with 12 bases in between. CDR1 is LGHNA and CDR2 is YNFKEQ in the germline V gene. There are 15 residues in the CDR3. CDR3 DNA sequence: TGTGCCAGCAGCCCCCAGTGGCGGGACACCGGGGAGCTGTTTTTT. Residues: CASSPQWRDTGELFF.

V usage is TRBV4-3 and J usage is TRBJ1-2; D gene ambiguous. This CDR3 has 15 amino acids. Trimming removed 0 bases from V and 3 bases from J, with 11 bases in between. The germline V gene encodes CDR1 LGHNA and CDR2 YSLEER. The CDR3 DNA sequence: TGCGCCAGCAGCCAAGAACGGGCCGCGTACTATGGCTACACCTTC. It yields the protein CASSQERAAYYGYTF.